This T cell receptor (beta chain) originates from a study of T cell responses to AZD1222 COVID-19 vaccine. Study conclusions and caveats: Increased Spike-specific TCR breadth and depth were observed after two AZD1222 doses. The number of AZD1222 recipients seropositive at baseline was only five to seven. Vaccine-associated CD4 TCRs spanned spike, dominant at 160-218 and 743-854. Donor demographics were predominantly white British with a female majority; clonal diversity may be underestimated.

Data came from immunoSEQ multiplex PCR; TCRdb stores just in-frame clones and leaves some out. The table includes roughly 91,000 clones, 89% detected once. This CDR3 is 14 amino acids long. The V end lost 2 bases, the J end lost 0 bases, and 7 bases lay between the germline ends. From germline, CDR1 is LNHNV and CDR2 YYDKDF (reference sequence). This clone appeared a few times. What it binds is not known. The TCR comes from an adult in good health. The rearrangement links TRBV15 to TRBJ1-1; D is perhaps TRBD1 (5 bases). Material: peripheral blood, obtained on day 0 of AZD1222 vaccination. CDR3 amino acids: CATSRRGVNTEAFF. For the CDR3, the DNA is TGTGCCACCAGCAGAAGGGGAGTGAACACTGAAGCTTTCTTT.